This T cell receptor (beta chain) was observed in a study of PD-L1 blockade in urothelial cancer. Sample time point: peripheral blood 6 weeks after treatment start. Trimming left V 0 bases short and J 5 bases short, with 10 bases between. Germline-derived CDR1 and CDR2 are MNHEY and SVGAGI. The CDR3 is 14 residues long. Profiling relied on immunoSEQ multiplex PCR, and the TCRdb table lists in-frame clones only, not all of them. The sample lists tens of thousands of clones, 70% to 90% seen once, with around 9.1% in the top ten. The J gene is TRBJ2-5, the V gene TRBV6-5; D remains unclear. This receptor was identified in a man aged 65-85 years with urothelial cancer. The sample consisted of PBMCs, taken around atezolizumab (anti-PD-L1) treatment. Written as DNA, the CDR3 is TGTGCCAGCAGTTACTCCCAAGCTTTGGAGACCCAGTACTTC. This codes for CASSYSQALETQYF.